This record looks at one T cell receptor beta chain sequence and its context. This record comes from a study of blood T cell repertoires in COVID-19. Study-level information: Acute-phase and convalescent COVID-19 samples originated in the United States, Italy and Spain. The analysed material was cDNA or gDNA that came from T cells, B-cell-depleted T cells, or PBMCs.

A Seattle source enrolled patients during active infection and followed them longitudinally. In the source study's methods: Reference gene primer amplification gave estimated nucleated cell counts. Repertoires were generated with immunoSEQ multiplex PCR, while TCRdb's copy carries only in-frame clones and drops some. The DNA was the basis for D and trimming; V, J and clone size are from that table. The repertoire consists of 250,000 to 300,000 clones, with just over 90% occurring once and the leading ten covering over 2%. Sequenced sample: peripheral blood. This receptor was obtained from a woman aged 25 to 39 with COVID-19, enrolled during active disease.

The CDR3 region has the DNA TGTGCCAGCAAAATCGGACAGGATAATTCACCCCTCCACTTT. Translation gives CASKIGQDNSPLHF. V gene TRBV28 combines with J gene TRBJ1-6; 7 bases are shared with TRBD1. The CDR3 is made up of 14 amino acids. V dropped 7 bases and J dropped 5; count of bases not matched to a gene: 5. Per germline, CDR1 MDHEN and CDR2 SYDVKM. Drawing the rest from reference TRBV28 and TRBJ1-6, the complete variable domain is DVKVTQSSRYLVKRTGEKVFLECVQDMDHENMFWYRQDPGLGLRLIYFSYDVKMKEKGDIPEGYSVSREKKERFSLILESASTNQTSMYLCASKIGQDNSPLHFGNGTRLTVT.